The rows below give T cell receptor beta chains drawn from one sample of a study of blood T cell repertoires in COVID-19. Measured with immunoSEQ multiplex PCR; TCRdb has only the in-frame clones, and not every one. The sample holds over 75,000 clones; roughly 90% are singletons and the top ten take 1.5%. Input material: peripheral blood. The receptors originated from a human donor with active COVID-19. The donor label of this sample is uncertain. The CDR3 runs from the conserved cysteine through the conserved F or W. The order of the fields is J gene, D gene, V gene, CDR3 DNA, CDR3 protein. D genes are given only for firm matches.

j_call: TRBJ1-1; d_call: TRBD1; v_call: TRBV25-1; cdr3_nt: TGTGCCAGCAGTGTCAGGGGGCCTGACACTGAAGCTTTCTTT; cdr3_aa: CASSVRGPDTEAFF
j_call: TRBJ2-1; d_call: .; v_call: TRBV28; cdr3_nt: TGTGCCAGCAGTCCTCCGAGAGGCACTAGCTCCTACAATGAGCAGTTCTTC; cdr3_aa: CASSPPRGTSSYNEQFF
j_call: TRBJ1-5; d_call: .; v_call: TRBV28; cdr3_nt: TGTGCCATCCAGGGCGGGAGGCGAGGGCAGCCCCAGCATTTT; cdr3_aa: CAIQGGRRGQPQHF
j_call: TRBJ1-1; d_call: .; v_call: TRBV9; cdr3_nt: TGTGCCAGCAGCGTAGACCCCAGAATGAACACTGAAGCTTTCTTT; cdr3_aa: CASSVDPRMNTEAFF
j_call: TRBJ1-6; d_call: .; v_call: TRBV6-5; cdr3_nt: TGTGCCAGCAGGCAGGGTGGGAATTCACCCCTCCACTTT; cdr3_aa: CASRQGGNSPLHF
j_call: TRBJ2-6; d_call: TRBD2; v_call: TRBV28; cdr3_nt: TGTGCCAGCCTCGGGGGGTTCGGGGCCAACGTCCTGACTTTC; cdr3_aa: CASLGGFGANVLTF
j_call: TRBJ2-1; d_call: .; v_call: TRBV21-1; cdr3_nt: TGTGCCAGCAGCACGATGGACAGTCGGGATGAGCAGTTCTTC; cdr3_aa: CASSTMDSRDEQFF
j_call: TRBJ2-7; d_call: TRBD1; v_call: TRBV7-9; cdr3_nt: TGTGCCAGCAGCTTACTCAGGACAGGCCACGAGCAGTACTTC; cdr3_aa: CASSLLRTGHEQYF
j_call: TRBJ1-4; d_call: .; v_call: TRBV7-9; cdr3_nt: TGTGCCAGCAGCTTGACGGGGAATGAAAAACTGTTTTTT; cdr3_aa: CASSLTGNEKLFF
j_call: TRBJ2-1; d_call: TRBD2; v_call: TRBV3-1/TRBV3-2; cdr3_nt: TGTGCCAGCAGCCATCCCCGGCCGGGACTACCAACCGGCGATGAGCAGTTCTTC; cdr3_aa: CASSHPRPGLPTGDEQFF
j_call: TRBJ1-2; d_call: .; v_call: TRBV19; cdr3_nt: TGTGCCAGTAGTGTCTCAACAGGGCAAGGCTACACCTTC; cdr3_aa: CASSVSTGQGYTF
j_call: TRBJ2-2; d_call: TRBD1; v_call: TRBV27; cdr3_nt: TGTGCCAGCAGTCCCCGAGGGACAGGGGGACCCGGGGAGCTGTTTTTT; cdr3_aa: CASSPRGTGGPGELFF
j_call: TRBJ2-7; d_call: .; v_call: TRBV7-7; cdr3_nt: TGTGCCAGCAGCTTAGTGGCGGGATACGAGCAGTACTTC; cdr3_aa: CASSLVAGYEQYF
j_call: TRBJ2-5; d_call: .; v_call: TRBV28; cdr3_nt: TGTGCCAGCAGCTTGACAGGATACCAAGAGACCCAGTACTTC; cdr3_aa: CASSLTGYQETQYF
j_call: TRBJ2-3; d_call: TRBD2; v_call: TRBV7-6; cdr3_nt: TGTGCCAGCACCTCAGCGGGGGGGCCCTTTTCCACAGATACGCAGTATTTT; cdr3_aa: CASTSAGGPFSTDTQYF
j_call: TRBJ2-5; d_call: TRBD1; v_call: TRBV5-1; cdr3_nt: TGCGCCAGCAGTAATTCGGCAGGGGGCGTTTCAGAGACCCAGTACTTC; cdr3_aa: CASSNSAGGVSETQYF
j_call: TRBJ2-5; d_call: .; v_call: TRBV29-1; cdr3_nt: TGCAGCGTTTCCCAGGGTCAAGAGACCCAGTACTTC; cdr3_aa: CSVSQGQETQYF
j_call: TRBJ1-3; d_call: .; v_call: TRBV2; cdr3_nt: TGTGCCAGCAAGTTTGAAGGGGCAAACACCATATATTTT; cdr3_aa: CASKFEGANTIYF
j_call: TRBJ2-3; d_call: TRBD2; v_call: TRBV6-4; cdr3_nt: TGTGCCAGCAGTGACTCAGCGGGAATCGGGGGGTCGTACACAGATACGCAGTATTTT; cdr3_aa: CASSDSAGIGGSYTDTQYF
j_call: TRBJ2-6; d_call: TRBD1; v_call: TRBV19; cdr3_nt: TGTGCCAGTAGACCGGGACAGGGGACCTCTGGGGCCAACGTCCTGACTTTC; cdr3_aa: CASRPGQGTSGANVLTF
j_call: TRBJ2-5; d_call: TRBD2; v_call: TRBV25-1; cdr3_nt: TGTGCCAGCAGACTAGCGGGGGGGACCCAAGAGACCCAGTACTTC; cdr3_aa: CASRLAGGTQETQYF
j_call: TRBJ1-6; d_call: .; v_call: TRBV19; cdr3_nt: TGTGCCAGTAGTGGTCAGGGGCGGCATTCACCCCTCCACTTT; cdr3_aa: CASSGQGRHSPLHF
j_call: TRBJ1-4; d_call: TRBD1; v_call: TRBV6-6; cdr3_nt: TGTGCCAGCAGTAAGACAGGGGGCACTAATGAAAAACTGTTTTTT; cdr3_aa: CASSKTGGTNEKLFF